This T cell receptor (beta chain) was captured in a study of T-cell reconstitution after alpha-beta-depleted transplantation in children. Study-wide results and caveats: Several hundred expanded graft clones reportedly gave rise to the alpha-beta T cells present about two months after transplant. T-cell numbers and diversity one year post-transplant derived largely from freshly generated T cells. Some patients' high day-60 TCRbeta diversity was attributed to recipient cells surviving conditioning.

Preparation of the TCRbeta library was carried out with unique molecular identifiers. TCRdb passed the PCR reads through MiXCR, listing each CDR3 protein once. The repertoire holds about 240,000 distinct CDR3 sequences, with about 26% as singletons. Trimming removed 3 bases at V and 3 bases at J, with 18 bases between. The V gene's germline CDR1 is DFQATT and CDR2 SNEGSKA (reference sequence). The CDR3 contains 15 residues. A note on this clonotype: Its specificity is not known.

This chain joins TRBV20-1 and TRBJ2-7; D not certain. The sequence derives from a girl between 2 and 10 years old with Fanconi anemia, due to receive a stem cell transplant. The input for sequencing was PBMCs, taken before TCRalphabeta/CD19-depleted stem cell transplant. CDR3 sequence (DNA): TGCAGTGCTAGTCCCTGGGCAGCTGACCTCTACGAGCAGTACTTC. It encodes CSASPWAADLYEQYF.